This T cell receptor (beta chain) was captured by sequencing in a study of shared clonotypes between healthy human individuals. Study summary: Every donor yielded three CD4 naive, three CD4 memory, two CD8 naive and one CD8 memory plate.

Trimming shortened V by 4 bases and J by 8 bases, and 20 bases separated the two germline ends. This CDR3 contains 15 residues. CDR1 and CDR2 (germline): MNHEY, SMNVEV (reference sequence). As regards this clone: The antigen remains unidentified.

Naive CD8 populations comprised CD45RO-negative cells positively selected for CCR7, excluding terminally differentiated effector memory CD45RA+ cells. Study conclusions and caveats: Generally, naive subsets (rather than memory subsets) showed larger estimated richness.

Each sorted subset replicate got 200 ng genomic DNA, 30,000 or so genomes. Per the original data handling: In the immunoSEQ data, sequences were junction-only and lacked quality scores, so filtering differed. The data were produced by immunoSEQ multiplex PCR, yet TCRdb's version contains in-frame clones alone and is incomplete. The V and J calls and clone size are taken from that table; D and trimming were inferred from the DNA. The sample contains about 2.1 million clones, 85% to 95% of which appear only once. V gene TRBV27 combines with J gene TRBJ1-2; D not resolved. This clonotype was obtained from a man aged 18 to 29 in good health. Some clones in this sample may be carry-over from other donors' samples. Sequenced material: naive CD8+ T cells from PBMCs. CDR3 amino acids: CASSSLREGWGGYTF. CDR3 DNA sequence: TGTGCCAGCAGTTCGCTGCGTGAGGGATGGGGAGGCTACACCTTC.